This is a list of T cell receptor beta chains from one sample in a study of CD8 T cells in Susac syndrome. TCRdb analysed the immunoSEQ multiplex PCR reads with MiXCR anew, one entry per CDR3 protein. The sample includes more than 200,000 distinct CDR3 sequences, over 90% of them seen just once. Specimen: CD4+ T cells from PBMCs. The receptors come from a human donor with Susac syndrome. Both conserved end residues are part of each CDR3. D genes are given only for firm matches. Only part of the rows carry a size: once, few, many, or a class if the clone is expanded.

size: few
D: TRBD1
J: TRBJ2-7
V: TRBV5-4
DNA: TGTGCCAGCAGCACCGGACAGGGGAGGGCCTACGAGCAGTACTTC
CDR3: CASSTGQGRAYEQYF

size: NA
D: TRBD2
J: TRBJ2-2
V: TRBV6-1
DNA: TGTGCCAGCAGTACACTAGCGGGGGGTTTTCGTGGGTCGTCGAACACCGGGGAGCTGTTTTTT
CDR3: CASSTLAGGFRGSSNTGELFF

size: NA
D: NA
J: TRBJ2-2
V: TRBV20-1
DNA: TGCAGTGCTCAAAAGGTGGCCGGGGAGCTGTTTTTT
CDR3: CSAQKVAGELFF

size: NA
D: NA
J: TRBJ1-5
V: TRBV2
DNA: TGTGCCAGCAGTGAAGCGGGGCAGCGGGGGTTTCCCCAGCATTTT
CDR3: CASSEAGQRGFPQHF

size: NA
D: NA
J: TRBJ2-7
V: TRBV6-2/TRBV6-3
DNA: TGTGCCAGCAGTTACCGGGAGCTGCCCTACGAGCAGTACTTC
CDR3: CASSYRELPYEQYF

size: NA
D: NA
J: TRBJ1-1
V: TRBV18
DNA: TGTGCCAGCGTGAGCGGGACACGGAACACTGAAGCTTTCTTT
CDR3: CASVSGTRNTEAFF

size: NA
D: NA
J: TRBJ1-1
V: TRBV20-1
DNA: TGCAGTGCCCGGGGTGGGGAAGTGGACACTGAAGCTTTCTTT
CDR3: CSARGGEVDTEAFF

size: once
D: NA
J: TRBJ2-2
V: TRBV21-1
DNA: TGTGCCAGCCTACAGGGGATGGACACCGGGGAGCTGTTTTTT
CDR3: CASLQGMDTGELFF

size: NA
D: TRBD2
J: TRBJ2-7
V: TRBV20-1
DNA: TGCAGTGCTAGAGATCCCGCGGGGGGGCCCATCGAGCAGTACTTC
CDR3: CSARDPAGGPIEQYF

size: NA
D: NA
J: TRBJ1-3
V: TRBV5-6
DNA: TGTGCCAGCAGCCAAGACCGGGACACCATATATTTT
CDR3: CASSQDRDTIYF

size: NA
D: NA
J: TRBJ1-2
V: TRBV4-2
DNA: TGTGCCAGCAGCCAAGATTATGGGCCTAACTATGGCTACACCTTC
CDR3: CASSQDYGPNYGYTF

size: once
D: NA
J: TRBJ2-3
V: TRBV15
DNA: TGTGCCACCAGCCCTTCGAGGGGGAGGGGTAGCACAGATACGCAGTATTTT
CDR3: CATSPSRGRGSTDTQYF

size: NA
D: NA
J: TRBJ1-1
V: TRBV6-6
DNA: TGTGCCAGCAGTTACTCGAGCTGGGGGGCGGGCACTGAAGCTTTCTTT
CDR3: CASSYSSWGAGTEAFF

size: NA
D: NA
J: TRBJ2-5
V: TRBV20-1
DNA: TGCAGTGCTTCAGGGGATGGCCAAGATGAGACCCAGTACTTC
CDR3: CSASGDGQDETQYF

size: NA
D: NA
J: TRBJ2-1
V: TRBV7-3
DNA: TGTGCCAGCAGCCCCCCCGGCAGGGCTTACAATGAGCAGTTCTTC
CDR3: CASSPPGRAYNEQFF

size: NA
D: TRBD2
J: TRBJ2-1
V: TRBV29-1
DNA: TGCAGCGTTGGCGGGGGGTACAATGAGCAGTTCTTC
CDR3: CSVGGGYNEQFF

size: NA
D: NA
J: TRBJ1-4
V: TRBV10-3
DNA: TGTGCCATCAGTGAGTCTGGACACCTAAATGAAAAACTGTTTTTT
CDR3: CAISESGHLNEKLFF

size: once
D: TRBD1
J: TRBJ1-2
V: TRBV7-9
DNA: TGTGCCAGCAGTTCGACAGGGATCCATGGCTACACCTTC
CDR3: CASSSTGIHGYTF

size: NA
D: TRBD2
J: TRBJ2-5
V: TRBV20-1
DNA: TGCAGTGCTTCCGGGACTAGCGGGGGGTTGCAAGAGACCCAGTACTTC
CDR3: CSASGTSGGLQETQYF

size: NA
D: NA
J: TRBJ2-3
V: TRBV29-1
DNA: TGCAGCGTTGAACGTTCGGGGGCTGCAGATACGCAGTATTTT
CDR3: CSVERSGAADTQYF

size: NA
D: NA
J: TRBJ1-5
V: TRBV20-1
DNA: TGCAGTGCTAGGCTGGGGCAGGGGCTAGGTCAGCCCCAGCATTTT
CDR3: CSARLGQGLGQPQHF

size: NA
D: NA
J: TRBJ2-5
V: TRBV19
DNA: TGTGCCAGTAGCAGAAGAGGGGGGCCCCCCCAAGAGACCCAGTACTTC
CDR3: CASSRRGGPPQETQYF

size: NA
D: NA
J: TRBJ1-6
V: TRBV25-1
DNA: TGTGCTAATAACCTCTTTGGGTCGGACTCACCCCTCCACTTT
CDR3: CANNLFGSDSPLHF

size: NA
D: TRBD1
J: TRBJ1-6
V: TRBV6-2/TRBV6-3
DNA: TGTGCCAGCAGTTACCTTGGACAGGGGAATTCACCCCTCCACTTT
CDR3: CASSYLGQGNSPLHF

size: once
D: NA
J: TRBJ2-4
V: TRBV30
DNA: TGTGCCTGGAGTGGAGCCCGAGGTGACATTCAGTACTTC
CDR3: CAWSGARGDIQYF

size: NA
D: NA
J: TRBJ2-3
V: TRBV4-1
DNA: TGCGCCAGCAGCCAAGACCCCGCACAGATCACAGATACGCAGTATTTT
CDR3: CASSQDPAQITDTQYF

size: once
D: NA
J: TRBJ1-2
V: TRBV29-1
DNA: TGCAGCGAATCAGGGGGCTACACCTTC
CDR3: CSESGGYTF

size: NA
D: NA
J: TRBJ2-5
V: TRBV5-4
DNA: TGTGCCAGCAGCCCCGAGGGTCAAGAGACCCAGTACTTC
CDR3: CASSPEGQETQYF

size: once
D: NA
J: TRBJ2-1
V: TRBV6-1
DNA: TGTGCCAGCAGCCTCGGGCGTTTCGGACCCTACAATGAGCAGTTCTTC
CDR3: CASSLGRFGPYNEQFF

size: NA
D: TRBD1
J: TRBJ1-6
V: TRBV6-5
DNA: TGTGCCAGCAGTTACTCGGACAGGGGTCCGGGCAGCTCCTATAATTCACCCCTCCACTTT
CDR3: CASSYSDRGPGSSYNSPLHF

size: NA
D: NA
J: TRBJ2-7
V: TRBV6-2/TRBV6-3
DNA: TGTGCCAGCGAAAGGGACTCAAGCTCCTACGAGCAGTACTTC
CDR3: CASERDSSSYEQYF

size: NA
D: NA
J: TRBJ2-2
V: TRBV5-5
DNA: TGTGCCAGCAGCTTGCGGGAAACCGGGGAGCTGTTTTTT
CDR3: CASSLRETGELFF

size: NA
D: NA
J: TRBJ2-7
V: TRBV9
DNA: TGTGCCAGCAGCGTAGATCCTGGGACGGGGTACGAGCAGTACTTC
CDR3: CASSVDPGTGYEQYF

size: NA
D: NA
J: TRBJ2-5
V: TRBV5-1
DNA: TGCGCCAGCAGCTTAGGGGACTACCAAGAGACCCAGTACTTC
CDR3: CASSLGDYQETQYF

size: NA
D: TRBD2
J: TRBJ2-1
V: TRBV29-1
DNA: TGCAGCGTTGGAAACGGCGGGGGTCGAAATGAGCAGTTCTTC
CDR3: CSVGNGGGRNEQFF

size: NA
D: NA
J: TRBJ1-6
V: TRBV30
DNA: TGTGCCTGGAGGAACAACAGGGATTCACCCCTCCACTTT
CDR3: CAWRNNRDSPLHF

size: once
D: NA
J: TRBJ1-1
V: TRBV11-3
DNA: TGTGCCAGCAGCCCCCGCGGCAGTGAAGCTTTCTTT
CDR3: CASSPRGSEAFF

size: NA
D: TRBD1
J: TRBJ1-1
V: TRBV29-1
DNA: TGCAGCGCCAAGGAAGGACAGGGTCGAGCTTTCTTT
CDR3: CSAKEGQGRAFF

size: NA
D: TRBD2
J: TRBJ2-3
V: TRBV20-1
DNA: TGCAGTGCCAAAGACCAGCGGGGGACAGATACGCAGTATTTT
CDR3: CSAKDQRGTDTQYF

size: NA
D: NA
J: TRBJ1-2
V: TRBV30
DNA: TGTGCCTGGAGTTATGGTTCCTATGGCTACACCTTC
CDR3: CAWSYGSYGYTF

size: NA
D: NA
J: TRBJ2-3
V: TRBV5-1
DNA: TGTGCCAGCAGCTCTGGCACAGATACGCAGTATTTT
CDR3: CASSSGTDTQYF

size: NA
D: NA
J: TRBJ1-2
V: TRBV7-2
DNA: TGTGCCAGCAGCTTAGTCCCACAGGAGAGCTACACCTTC
CDR3: CASSLVPQESYTF

size: NA
D: NA
J: TRBJ1-2
V: TRBV2
DNA: TGTGCCAGCAGAGAACAGCCCCATGGCTACACCTTC
CDR3: CASREQPHGYTF

size: NA
D: NA
J: TRBJ2-1
V: TRBV20-1
DNA: TGCAGTGCTAGAGTGGGCGGGGCAGGGAATGAGCAGTTCTTC
CDR3: CSARVGGAGNEQFF

size: NA
D: TRBD1
J: TRBJ2-6
V: TRBV14
DNA: TGTGCCAGCAGCCAAACTGTCCGACAGGGGGCTTTCAGTGGGGCCAACGTCCTGACTTTC
CDR3: CASSQTVRQGAFSGANVLTF

size: NA
D: TRBD2
J: TRBJ2-1
V: TRBV30
DNA: TGTGCCTGGAGCTTCGGGGGGGTCAATGAGCAGTTCTTC
CDR3: CAWSFGGVNEQFF

size: NA
D: TRBD2
J: TRBJ2-5
V: TRBV20-1
DNA: TGCAGTGCTAGTCCGCTAGCGGGGGTGATCCAAGAGACCCAGTACTTC
CDR3: CSASPLAGVIQETQYF

size: NA
D: NA
J: TRBJ1-4
V: TRBV15
DNA: TGTGCCACCAGTTTTACCGCTAATGAAAAACTGTTTTTT
CDR3: CATSFTANEKLFF

size: NA
D: NA
J: TRBJ1-5
V: TRBV29-1
DNA: TGCAGCGTTGAGGTTTCGGGGAATCAGCCCCAGCATTTT
CDR3: CSVEVSGNQPQHF

size: NA
D: TRBD1
J: TRBJ1-6
V: TRBV5-1
DNA: TGCGCCAGCAGCTTGGGGGCGACAGGGGGAGTCTCACCCCTCCACTTT
CDR3: CASSLGATGGVSPLHF

size: once
D: NA
J: TRBJ1-2
V: TRBV7-9
DNA: TGTGCCAGCACCGACCCGGTGTTCTATGGCTACACCTTC
CDR3: CASTDPVFYGYTF

size: NA
D: NA
J: TRBJ2-2
V: TRBV6-1
DNA: TGTGCCAGCAGAATCCCGAACACCGGGGAGCTGTTTTTT
CDR3: CASRIPNTGELFF

size: NA
D: NA
J: TRBJ2-7
V: TRBV9
DNA: TGTGCCAGCAGCGCGGCGGGCAGTACCTACGAGCAGTACTTC
CDR3: CASSAAGSTYEQYF

size: NA
D: NA
J: TRBJ2-3
V: TRBV29-1
DNA: TGCAGCGTTGGACAGAAAGGCACAGATACGCAGTATTTT
CDR3: CSVGQKGTDTQYF

size: NA
D: NA
J: TRBJ2-3
V: TRBV6-1
DNA: TGTGCCAGCATTAGAAAGTTGGTCACAGATACGCAGTATTTT
CDR3: CASIRKLVTDTQYF